This T cell receptor beta chain was captured by sequencing in a study of CD8 T cells in ankylosing spondylitis. Each CDR3 protein gets one entry after TCRdb re-called the 5' RACE reads with MiXCR. The table includes under 450,000 distinct CDR3 sequences, 17% detected once. Remarks on this clonotype: Its target is unknown.

General study findings and limits: CD8+ cells made up the disease-linked clones, which were relatively rare in peripheral blood. Ankylosing spondylitis blood appeared to be characterized by a TCR beta motif of 8 or 9 highly homologous variants.

There are 13 residues in the CDR3. Trimming removed 7 bases from V and 1 base from J, with 10 bases in between. Germline V gene lookup returns CDR1 LNHNV and CDR2 YYDKDF (reference sequence). The clonotype was recovered from a male donor with ankylosing spondylitis. V and J are TRBV15 and TRBJ2-5; TRBD2 is a possible D gene (5 bases). The sample taken for sequencing was blood, either unsorted or a sorted T cell fraction (not recorded which). The CDR3 sequence: CATTEGGQETQYF. CDR3 sequence (DNA): TGTGCCACCACGGAAGGAGGCCAAGAGACCCAGTACTTC.